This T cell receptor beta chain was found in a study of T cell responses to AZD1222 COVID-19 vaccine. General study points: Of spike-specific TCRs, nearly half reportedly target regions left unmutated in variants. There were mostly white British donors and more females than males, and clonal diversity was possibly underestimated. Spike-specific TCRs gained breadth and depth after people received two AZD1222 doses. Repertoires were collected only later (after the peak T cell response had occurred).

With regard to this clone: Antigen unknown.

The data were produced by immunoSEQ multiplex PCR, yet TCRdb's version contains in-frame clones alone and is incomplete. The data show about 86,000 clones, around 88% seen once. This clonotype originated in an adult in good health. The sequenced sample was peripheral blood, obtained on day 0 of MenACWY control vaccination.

The CDR3 sequence: CASSPTGLNTEAFF. In DNA form, the CDR3 reads TGTGCCAGCAGCCCGACAGGACTGAACACTGAAGCTTTCTTT. The rearrangement joins TRBV3-1 (or the pseudogene TRBV3-2) to TRBJ1-1; D might be TRBD1 (6 bases). Trimming removed 4 bases from V and 0 bases from J, with 9 bases in between. The CDR3 contains 14 residues. CDR1 is LGHDT, CDR2 YNNKEL, per germline (reference sequence).